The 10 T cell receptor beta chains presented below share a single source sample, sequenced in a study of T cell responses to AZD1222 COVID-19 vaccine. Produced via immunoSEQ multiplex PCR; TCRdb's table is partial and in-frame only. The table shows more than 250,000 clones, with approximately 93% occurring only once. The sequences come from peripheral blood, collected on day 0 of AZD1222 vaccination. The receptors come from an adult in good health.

The DNA for the CDR3 is TGTGCCAGCAATTCAAGGGACAGTGCTATTGGAATCTATGGCTACACCTTC. Translation gives CASNSRDSAIGIYGYTF. The genes are TRBV28 and TRBJ1-2; 7 bases line up with TRBD1. Trimming at V came to 7 bases and at J to 4 bases, leaving 18 bases not matched to a gene. The CDR3 is made up of 17 amino acids. Germline CDR1 is MDHEN and CDR2 is SYDVKM.

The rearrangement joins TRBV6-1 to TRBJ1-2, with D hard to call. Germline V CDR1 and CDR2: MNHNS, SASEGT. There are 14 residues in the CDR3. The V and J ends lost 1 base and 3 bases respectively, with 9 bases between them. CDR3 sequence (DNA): TGTGCCAGCAGTGAAGGTGTCAGATACTATGGCTACACCTTC. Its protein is CASSEGVRYYGYTF.

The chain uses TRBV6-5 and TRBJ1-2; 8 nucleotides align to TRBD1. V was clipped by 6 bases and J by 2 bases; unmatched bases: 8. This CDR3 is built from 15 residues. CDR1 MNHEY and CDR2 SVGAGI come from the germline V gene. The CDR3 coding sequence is TGTGCCAGCAGGTATGGACAGGGTAGGAACTATGGCTACACCTTC. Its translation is CASRYGQGRNYGYTF.

This CDR3 is CASSGTRYGYTF. CDR3 bases: TGTGCCAGCAGTGGAACCCGGTATGGCTACACCTTC. The rearrangement links TRBV2 to TRBJ1-2; no firm D call. The CDR3 is 12 amino acids. Deletions cut 4 bases from V and 5 bases from J, with 8 bases between. Germline V gene data show CDR1 as SNHLY and CDR2 as FYNNEI.

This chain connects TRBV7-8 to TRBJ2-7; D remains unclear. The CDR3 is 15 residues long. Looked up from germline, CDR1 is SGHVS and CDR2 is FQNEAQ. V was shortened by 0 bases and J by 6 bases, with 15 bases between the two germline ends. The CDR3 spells CASSLATGLRAEQYF. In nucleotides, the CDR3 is TGTGCCAGCAGCTTAGCGACGGGTCTTCGGGCCGAGCAGTACTTC. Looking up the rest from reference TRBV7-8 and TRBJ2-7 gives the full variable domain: GAGVSQSPRYKVAKRGQDVALRCDPISGHVSLFWYQQALGQGPEFLTYFQNEAQLDKSGLPSDRFFAERPEGSVSTLKIQRTQQEDSAVYLCASSLATGLRAEQYFGPGTRLTVT.

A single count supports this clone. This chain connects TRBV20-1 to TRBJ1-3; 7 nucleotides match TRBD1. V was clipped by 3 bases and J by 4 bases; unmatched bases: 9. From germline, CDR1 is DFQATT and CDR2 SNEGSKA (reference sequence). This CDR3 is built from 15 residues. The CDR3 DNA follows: TGCAGTGCTAGTCCTACCAGGGGGGGAGGAAACACCATATATTTT. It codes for CSASPTRGGGNTIYF.

The CDR3 loop reads CASSLQGNQPQHF. CDR3 DNA: TGTGCCAGCAGTCTTCAGGGGAATCAGCCCCAGCATTTT. J is TRBJ1-5 and V is TRBV27; the D gene is possibly TRBD1 (6 bases). The germline V and J ends were trimmed by 5 bases and 4 bases, with 9 bases remaining between them. Germline CDR1 MNHEY, CDR2 SMNVEV (reference sequence). The length of the CDR3 is 13 residues.

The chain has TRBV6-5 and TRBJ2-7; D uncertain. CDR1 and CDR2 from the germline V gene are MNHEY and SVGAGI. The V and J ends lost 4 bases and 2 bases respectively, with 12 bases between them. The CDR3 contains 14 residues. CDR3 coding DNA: TGTGCCAGCAGTTCCCTCACAAGAACCTACGAGCAGTACTTC. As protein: CASSSLTRTYEQYF.

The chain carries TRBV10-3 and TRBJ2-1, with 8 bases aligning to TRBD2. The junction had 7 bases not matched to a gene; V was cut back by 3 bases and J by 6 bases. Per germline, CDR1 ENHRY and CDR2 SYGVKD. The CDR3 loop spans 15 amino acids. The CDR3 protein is CAISDLAGLFNEQFF. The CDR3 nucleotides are TGTGCCATCAGTGATCTAGCGGGCCTCTTCAATGAGCAGTTCTTC.

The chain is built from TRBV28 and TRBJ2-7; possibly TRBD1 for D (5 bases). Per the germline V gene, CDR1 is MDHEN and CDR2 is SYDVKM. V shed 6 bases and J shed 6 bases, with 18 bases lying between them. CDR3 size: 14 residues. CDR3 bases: TGTGCCAGCAGCCTGGGGCACCCAAAAGGCGAGCAGTACTTC. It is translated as CASSLGHPKGEQYF.